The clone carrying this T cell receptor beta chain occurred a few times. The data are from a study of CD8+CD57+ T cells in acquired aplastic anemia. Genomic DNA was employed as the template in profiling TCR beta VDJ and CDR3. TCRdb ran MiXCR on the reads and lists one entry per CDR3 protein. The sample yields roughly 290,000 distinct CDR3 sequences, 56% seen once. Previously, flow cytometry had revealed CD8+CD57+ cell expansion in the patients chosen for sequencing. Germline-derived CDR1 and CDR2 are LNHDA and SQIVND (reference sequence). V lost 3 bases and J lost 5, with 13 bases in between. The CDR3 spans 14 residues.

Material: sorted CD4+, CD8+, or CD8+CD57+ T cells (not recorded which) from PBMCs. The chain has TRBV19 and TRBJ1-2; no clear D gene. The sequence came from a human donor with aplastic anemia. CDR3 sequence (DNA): TGTGCCAGTAGTATTCAGCCCGTCGGTTATGGCTACACCTTC. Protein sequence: CASSIQPVGYGYTF.